This T cell receptor beta chain came from a study of OX40 agonist ivuxolimab in advanced cancers. About this clone itself: No antigen is known for it.

Whole-study results and caveats: What antigens the expanded peripheral T cells recognized was never established.

The data were produced by immunoSEQ multiplex PCR, yet TCRdb's version contains in-frame clones alone and is incomplete. The sample has tens of thousands of clones; around 90% are singletons. Trimming took off 3 bases at V and 5 bases at J, with 13 bases between the two ends. Per the germline V gene, CDR1 is MNHEY and CDR2 is SMNVEV (reference sequence). The CDR3 loop spans 14 amino acids. This TCR came from an adult with an advanced solid tumor such as melanoma, head and neck, liver or kidney cancer. The specimen comprised CD4+ or CD8+ T cells sorted from blood, sampled in a trial of the OX40 agonist ivuxolimab. This rearrangement joins TRBV27 to TRBJ2-5; a possible D gene is TRBD1 (5 bases). CDR3 coding DNA: TGTGCCAGCAGTTTCGGCAGGGCCTATGAGACCCAGTACTTC. This translates into CASSFGRAYETQYF.